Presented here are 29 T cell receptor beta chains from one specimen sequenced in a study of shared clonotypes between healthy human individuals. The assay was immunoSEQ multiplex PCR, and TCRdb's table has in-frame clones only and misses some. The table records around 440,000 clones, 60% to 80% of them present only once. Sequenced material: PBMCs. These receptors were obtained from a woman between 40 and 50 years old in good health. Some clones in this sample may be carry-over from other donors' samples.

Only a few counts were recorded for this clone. CDR3 sequence reads: CASSYGRKGETQYF. The DNA of the CDR3 is TGTGCCAGCAGTTACGGGAGGAAGGGAGAGACCCAGTACTTC. V and J are TRBV6-5 and TRBJ2-5; D is possibly TRBD2 (6 bases). The CDR3 is 14 residues long. Germline V gene data show CDR1 as MNHEY and CDR2 as SVGAGI. Between the trimmed V and J ends, which lost 2 bases and 4 bases, there was a span of 11 bases.

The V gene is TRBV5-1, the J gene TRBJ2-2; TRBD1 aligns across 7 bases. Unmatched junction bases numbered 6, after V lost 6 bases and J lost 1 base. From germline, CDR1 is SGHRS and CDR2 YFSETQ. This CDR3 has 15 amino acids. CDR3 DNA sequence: TGCGCCAGCACCCGGGACAGCCAGAACACCGGGGAGCTGTTTTTT. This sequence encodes CASTRDSQNTGELFF.

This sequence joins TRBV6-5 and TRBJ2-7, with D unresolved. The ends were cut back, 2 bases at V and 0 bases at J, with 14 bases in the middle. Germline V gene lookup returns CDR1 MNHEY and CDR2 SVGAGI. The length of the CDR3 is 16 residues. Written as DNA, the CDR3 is TGTGCCAGCAGTTACCCCTTTGACCTCAGCTCCTACGAGCAGTACTTC. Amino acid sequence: CASSYPFDLSSYEQYF.

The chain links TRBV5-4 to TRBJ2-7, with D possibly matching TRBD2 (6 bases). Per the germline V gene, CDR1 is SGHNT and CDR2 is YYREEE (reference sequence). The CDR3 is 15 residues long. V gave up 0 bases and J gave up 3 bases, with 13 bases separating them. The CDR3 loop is CASSLDGGVGYEQYF. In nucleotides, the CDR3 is TGTGCCAGCAGCTTGGACGGGGGAGTCGGCTACGAGCAGTACTTC.

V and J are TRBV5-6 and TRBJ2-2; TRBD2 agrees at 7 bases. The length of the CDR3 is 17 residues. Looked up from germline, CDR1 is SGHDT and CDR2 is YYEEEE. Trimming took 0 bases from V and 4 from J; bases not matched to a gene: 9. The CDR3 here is CASSLARSGGGTGELFF. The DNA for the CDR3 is TGTGCCAGCAGCTTGGCCCGATCGGGAGGAGGCACCGGGGAGCTGTTTTTT.

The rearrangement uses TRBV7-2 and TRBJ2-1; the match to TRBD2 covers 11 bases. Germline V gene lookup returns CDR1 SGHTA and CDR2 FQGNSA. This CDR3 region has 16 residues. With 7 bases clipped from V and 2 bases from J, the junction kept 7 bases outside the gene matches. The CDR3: CASTPPGLAAYNEQFF. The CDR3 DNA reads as TGTGCCAGCACCCCGCCGGGACTAGCGGCCTACAATGAGCAGTTCTTC.

The chain's CDR3 is CASSQEAGRAGQPQHF. CDR3 sequence (DNA): TGCGCCAGCAGCCAAGAAGCGGGCAGGGCAGGTCAGCCCCAGCATTTT. The chain links TRBV4-3 to TRBJ1-5, with a weak D call TRBD1 (5 bases). The length of the CDR3 is 16 residues. Germline V gives CDR1 LGHNA, CDR2 YSLEER. Trimming left V 0 bases short and J 6 bases short, with 15 bases between.

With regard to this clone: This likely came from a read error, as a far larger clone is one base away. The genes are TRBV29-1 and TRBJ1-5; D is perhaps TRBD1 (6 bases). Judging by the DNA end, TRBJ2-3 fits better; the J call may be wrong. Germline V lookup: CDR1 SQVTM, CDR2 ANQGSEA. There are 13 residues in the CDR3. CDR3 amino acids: CSVAQGPNQPQYF. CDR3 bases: TGCAGCGTTGCCCAGGGGCCAAATCAGCCCCAGTATTTT.

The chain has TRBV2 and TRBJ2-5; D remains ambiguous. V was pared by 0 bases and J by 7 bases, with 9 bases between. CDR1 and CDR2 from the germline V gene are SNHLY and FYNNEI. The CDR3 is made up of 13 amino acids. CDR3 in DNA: TGTGCCAGCAGTGAAGCGCTTAGTGTGACCCAGTACTTC. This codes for CASSEALSVTQYF.

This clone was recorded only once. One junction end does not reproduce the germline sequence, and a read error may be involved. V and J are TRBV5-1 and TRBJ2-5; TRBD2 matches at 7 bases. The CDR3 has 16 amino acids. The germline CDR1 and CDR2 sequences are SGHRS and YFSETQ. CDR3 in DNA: TGCGCCAGCAGCTTGGGGGGAGGGAGGGCCCAACAGACCCAGTACTTC. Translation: CASSLGGGRAQQTQYF. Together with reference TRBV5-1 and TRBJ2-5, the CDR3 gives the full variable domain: KAGVTQTPRYLIKTRGQQVTLSCSPISGHRSVSWYQQTPGQGLQFLFEYFSETQRNKGNFPGRFSGRQFSNSRSEMNVSTLELGDSALYLCASSLGGGRAQQTQYFGPGTRLLVL.

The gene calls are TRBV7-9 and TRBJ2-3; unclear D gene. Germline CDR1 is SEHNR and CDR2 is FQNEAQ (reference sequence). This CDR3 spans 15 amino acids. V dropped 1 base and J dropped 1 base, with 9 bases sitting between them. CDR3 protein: CASSLVSSGTDTQYF. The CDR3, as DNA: TGTGCCAGCAGCTTAGTCAGTTCCGGCACAGATACGCAGTATTTT.

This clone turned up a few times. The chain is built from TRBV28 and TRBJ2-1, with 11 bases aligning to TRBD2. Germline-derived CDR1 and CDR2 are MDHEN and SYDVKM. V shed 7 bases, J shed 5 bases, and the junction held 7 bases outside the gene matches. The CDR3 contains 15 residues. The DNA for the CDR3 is TGTGCCAGCAATCTAGCGGGAGGAGCCGACAATGAGCAGTTCTTC. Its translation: CASNLAGGADNEQFF.

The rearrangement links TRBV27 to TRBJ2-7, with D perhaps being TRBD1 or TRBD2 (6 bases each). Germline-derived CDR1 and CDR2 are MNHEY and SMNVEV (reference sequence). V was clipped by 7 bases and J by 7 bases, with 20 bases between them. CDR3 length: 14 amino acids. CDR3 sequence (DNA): TGTGCCAGCATCTTAGGCAGGGGTGGAGGGGAGCAGTACTTC. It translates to CASILGRGGGEQYF.

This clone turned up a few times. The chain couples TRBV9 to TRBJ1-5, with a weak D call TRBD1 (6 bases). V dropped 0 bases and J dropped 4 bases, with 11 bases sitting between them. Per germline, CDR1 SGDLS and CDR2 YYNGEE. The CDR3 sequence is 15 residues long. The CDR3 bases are TGTGCCAGCAGCGTAGGGGACATTGTTAATCAGCCCCAGCATTTT. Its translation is CASSVGDIVNQPQHF.

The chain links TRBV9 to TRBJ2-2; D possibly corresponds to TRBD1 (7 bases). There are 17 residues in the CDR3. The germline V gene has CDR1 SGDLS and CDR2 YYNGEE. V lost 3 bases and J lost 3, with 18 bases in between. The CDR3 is CASSARRGLGYTGELFF. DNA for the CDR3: TGTGCCAGCAGCGCCAGGAGGGGGCTTGGGTACACCGGGGAGCTGTTTTTT. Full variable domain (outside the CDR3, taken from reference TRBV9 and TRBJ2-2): DSGVTQTPKHLITATGQRVTLRCSPRSGDLSVYWYQQSLDQGLQFLIQYYNGEERAKGNILERFSAQQFPDLHSELNLSSLELGDSALYFCASSARRGLGYTGELFFGEGSRLTVL.

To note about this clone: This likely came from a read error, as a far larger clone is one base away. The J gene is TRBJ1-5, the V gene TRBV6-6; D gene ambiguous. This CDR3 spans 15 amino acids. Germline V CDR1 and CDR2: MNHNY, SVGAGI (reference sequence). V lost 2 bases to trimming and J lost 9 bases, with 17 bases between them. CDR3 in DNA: TGTGCCAGCAGTTACCCCTCGGGTGGTGAACGGCCCCAGCATTTT. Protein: CASSYPSGGERPQHF.

CDR3 amino acids: CASSPPWTSGIYIQYF. The CDR3 DNA is TGTGCCAGCAGCCCCCCCTGGACTAGCGGGATATACATTCAGTACTTC. The V gene is TRBV7-8, the J gene TRBJ2-4, with 12 bases fitting TRBD2. V trimming: 5 bases; J trimming: 8 bases; junction bases outside the gene matches: 10. The CDR3 length is 16 residues. CDR1 and CDR2 from the germline V gene are SGHVS and FQNEAQ. Supplemented by reference TRBV7-8 and TRBJ2-4, the full variable domain reads GAGVSQSPRYKVAKRGQDVALRCDPISGHVSLFWYQQALGQGPEFLTYFQNEAQLDKSGLPSDRFFAERPEGSVSTLKIQRTQQEDSAVYLCASSPPWTSGIYIQYFGAGTRLSVL.

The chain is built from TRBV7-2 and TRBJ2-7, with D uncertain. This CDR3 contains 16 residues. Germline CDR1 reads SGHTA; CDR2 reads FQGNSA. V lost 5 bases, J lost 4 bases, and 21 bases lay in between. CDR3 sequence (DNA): TGTGCCAGCAGCCGCTACTATCACCTCGCCACATACGAGCAGTACTTC. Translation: CASSRYYHLATYEQYF.

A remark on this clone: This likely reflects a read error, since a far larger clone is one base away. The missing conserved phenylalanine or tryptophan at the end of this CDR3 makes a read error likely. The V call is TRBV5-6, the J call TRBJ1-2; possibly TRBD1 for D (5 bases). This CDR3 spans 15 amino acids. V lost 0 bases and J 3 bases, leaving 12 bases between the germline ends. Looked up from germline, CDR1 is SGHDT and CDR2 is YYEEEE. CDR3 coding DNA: TGTGCCAGCAGCTTGGCCGACAGTTACCACTATGGCTACACCTCC. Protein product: CASSLADSYHYGYTS.

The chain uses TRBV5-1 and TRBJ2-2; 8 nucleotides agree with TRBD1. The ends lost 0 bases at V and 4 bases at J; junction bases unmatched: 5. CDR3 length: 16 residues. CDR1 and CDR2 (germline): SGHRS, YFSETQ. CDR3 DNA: TGCGCCAGCAGCTTGGCCGGGACAGGTGTCACCGGGGAGCTGTTTTTT. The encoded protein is CASSLAGTGVTGELFF.

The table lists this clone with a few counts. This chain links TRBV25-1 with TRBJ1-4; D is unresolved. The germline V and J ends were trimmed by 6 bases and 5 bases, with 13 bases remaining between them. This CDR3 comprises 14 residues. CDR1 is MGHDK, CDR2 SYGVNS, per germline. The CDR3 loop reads CASSSPNGNEKLFF. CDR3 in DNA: TGTGCCAGCAGCAGCCCAAACGGGAATGAAAAACTGTTTTTT.

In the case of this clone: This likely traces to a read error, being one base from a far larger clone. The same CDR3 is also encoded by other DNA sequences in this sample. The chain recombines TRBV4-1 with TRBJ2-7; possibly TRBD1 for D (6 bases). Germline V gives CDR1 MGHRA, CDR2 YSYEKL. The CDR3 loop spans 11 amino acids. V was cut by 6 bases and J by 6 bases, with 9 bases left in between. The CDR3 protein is CASSQQGEQYF. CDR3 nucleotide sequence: TGCGCCAGCAGTCAACAGGGCGAGCAGTACTTC.

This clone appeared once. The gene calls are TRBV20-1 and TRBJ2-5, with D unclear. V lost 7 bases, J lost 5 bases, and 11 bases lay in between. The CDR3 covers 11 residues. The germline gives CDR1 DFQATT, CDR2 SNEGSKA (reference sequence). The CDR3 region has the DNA TGCAGTGTGTTCCCGGCGGAGACCCAGTACTTC. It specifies CSVFPAETQYF.

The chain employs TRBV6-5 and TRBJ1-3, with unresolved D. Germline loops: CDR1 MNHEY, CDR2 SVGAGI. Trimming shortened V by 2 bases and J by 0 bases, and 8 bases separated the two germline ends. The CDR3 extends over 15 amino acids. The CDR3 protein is CASSYDPSSGNTIYF. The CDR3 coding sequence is TGTGCCAGCAGTTACGACCCGAGCTCTGGAAACACCATATATTTT.

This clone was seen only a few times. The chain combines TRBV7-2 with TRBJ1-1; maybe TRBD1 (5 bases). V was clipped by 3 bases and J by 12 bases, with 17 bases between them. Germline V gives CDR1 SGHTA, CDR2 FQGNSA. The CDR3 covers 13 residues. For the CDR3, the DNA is TGTGCCAGCAGCTTCAGGGCAGGGATGGAAACTTTCTTT. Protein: CASSFRAGMETFF.

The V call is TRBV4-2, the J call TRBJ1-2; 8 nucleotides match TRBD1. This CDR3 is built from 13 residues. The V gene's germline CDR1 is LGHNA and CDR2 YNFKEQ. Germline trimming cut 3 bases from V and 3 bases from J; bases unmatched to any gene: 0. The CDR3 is CASSQGQDYGYTF. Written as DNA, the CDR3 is TGTGCCAGCAGCCAGGGACAGGACTATGGCTACACCTTC.

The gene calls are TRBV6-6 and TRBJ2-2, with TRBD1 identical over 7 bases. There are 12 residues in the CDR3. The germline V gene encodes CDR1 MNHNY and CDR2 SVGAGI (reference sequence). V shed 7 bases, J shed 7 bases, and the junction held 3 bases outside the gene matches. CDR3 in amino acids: CASTDRVGELFF. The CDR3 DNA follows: TGTGCCAGCACAGACAGGGTCGGGGAGCTGTTTTTT.

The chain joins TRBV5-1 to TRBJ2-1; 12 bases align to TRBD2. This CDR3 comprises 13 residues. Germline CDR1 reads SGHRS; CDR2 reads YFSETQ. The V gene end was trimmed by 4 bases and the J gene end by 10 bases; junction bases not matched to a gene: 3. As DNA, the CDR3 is TGCGCCAGCAGCCGGACTAGCGGGGTGGAGCAGTTCTTC. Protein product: CASSRTSGVEQFF.

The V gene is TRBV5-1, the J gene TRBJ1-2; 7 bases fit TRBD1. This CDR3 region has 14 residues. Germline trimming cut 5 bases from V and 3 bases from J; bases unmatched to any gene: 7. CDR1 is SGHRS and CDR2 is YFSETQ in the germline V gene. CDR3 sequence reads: CASRGGTVDYGYTF. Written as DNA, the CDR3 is TGCGCCAGCAGGGGCGGGACAGTTGACTATGGCTACACCTTC.